Following are 21 T cell receptor beta chains from one sample sequenced in a study of T cell repertoires in cytomegalovirus infection. TCRdb used MiXCR to reprocess the reads, holding one entry per CDR3 protein. The repertoire consists of some 100,000 distinct CDR3 sequences, with about a quarter occurring once and the leading ten covering about two fifths. Sequenced input: CD8+ T cells from PBMCs. These TCRs come from a human donor in good health (CMV status not recorded). Some clones in this sample may be carry-over from other donors' samples.

The gene calls are TRBV7-3 and TRBJ2-5, with TRBD2 matching over 12 bases. V trimming: 5 bases; J trimming: 2 bases; junction bases outside the gene matches: 6. Looked up from germline, CDR1 is SGHTA and CDR2 is FQGTGA. This CDR3 has 16 residues. CDR3 amino acids: CASSLTSGGHQETQYF. The CDR3 DNA reads TGTGCCAGCAGCCTGACTAGCGGGGGCCATCAAGAGACCCAGTACTTC.

This chain joins TRBV6-5 and TRBJ2-7, with a weak D call TRBD1 (6 bases). CDR1 is MNHEY, CDR2 SVGAGI, per germline. The CDR3 length is 15 residues. Trimming removed 2 bases from V and 3 bases from J, with 14 bases in between. The CDR3 loop is CASSYGTGPGYEQYF. The CDR3 DNA sequence: TGTGCCAGCAGTTACGGTACAGGGCCGGGCTACGAGCAGTACTTC.

The chain combines TRBV3-1 with TRBJ2-7; a possible D gene is TRBD1 (5 bases). The V gene lost 1 base and the J gene lost 2 bases, with 9 bases spanning the gap. The CDR3 is made up of 14 amino acids. CDR1 is LGHDT, CDR2 YNNKEL, per germline (reference sequence). DNA for the CDR3: TGTGCCAGCAGCCAAGGGCAGGGCCCCTACGAGCAGTACTTC. Translation: CASSQGQGPYEQYF.

This clonotype was observed many times. V and J are TRBV28 and TRBJ2-7, with 14 bases that match TRBD2. The V segment lost 6 bases and the J segment 7 bases; nucleotides outside the gene matches: 8. Germline V gene lookup returns CDR1 MDHEN and CDR2 SYDVKM. The CDR3 totals 15 residues. Here the CDR3 DNA reads TGTGCCAGCAGAACGGGACTAGCGGGGGCGGGGGAGCAGTACTTC. As protein: CASRTGLAGAGEQYF.

This clonotype has a count of ten or more. The rearrangement joins TRBV27 to TRBJ2-1; 7 nucleotides align to TRBD2. CDR1 and CDR2 (germline): MNHEY, SMNVEV (reference sequence). V trimming: 2 bases; J trimming: 5 bases; junction bases outside the gene matches: 6. CDR3 length: 15 amino acids. The CDR3 reads CASSLTGTKHNEQFF. As DNA, the CDR3 is TGTGCCAGCAGTTTAACCGGGACTAAACACAATGAGCAGTTCTTC.

The chain uses TRBV7-8 and TRBJ2-5; perhaps TRBD1 as D (7 bases). V was shortened by 1 base and J by 5 bases, with 11 bases between the two germline ends. CDR1 is SGHVS and CDR2 is FQNEAQ in the germline V gene. The length of the CDR3 is 14 residues. The DNA of the CDR3 is TGTGCCAGCAGCTTAGAGGCAGGGGGGGAGACCCAGTACTTC. Its translation: CASSLEAGGETQYF. Together with reference TRBV7-8 and TRBJ2-5, the CDR3 gives the full variable domain: GAGVSQSPRYKVAKRGQDVALRCDPISGHVSLFWYQQALGQGPEFLTYFQNEAQLDKSGLPSDRFFAERPEGSVSTLKIQRTQQEDSAVYLCASSLEAGGETQYFGPGTRLLVL.

This chain links TRBV11-3 with TRBJ2-7, with 9 bases fitting TRBD1. CDR3 length: 13 residues. CDR1 is SGHNT and CDR2 is YENEEA in the germline V gene. V shed 5 bases, J shed 5 bases, and the junction held 4 bases outside the gene matches. CDR3 nucleotide sequence: TGTGCCAGCAGCCCCGGGACAGGGAACGAGCAGTACTTC. Translated, it gives CASSPGTGNEQYF.

This chain uses TRBV5-6 with TRBJ2-7, with no clear D. CDR1 and CDR2 (germline): SGHDT, YYEEEE. Trimming stripped 5 bases from V and 5 bases from J, with 11 bases between. The CDR3 contains 12 residues. The CDR3 DNA sequence: TGTGCCAGCAGTTTCGCAGGCGACGAGCAGTACTTC. Protein product: CASSFAGDEQYF.

V usage is TRBV6-5 and J usage is TRBJ2-3; a weak D match, TRBD1 (6 bases). Germline assignment: CDR1 MNHEY and CDR2 SVGAGI. V gave up 4 bases and J gave up 1 base, with 12 bases separating them. This CDR3 is built from 15 residues. The chain's CDR3 is CASSSRQVRTDTQYF. For the CDR3, the DNA is TGTGCCAGCAGTTCGCGACAGGTTCGCACAGATACGCAGTATTTT.

This clonotype was observed a handful of times. J is TRBJ2-7 and V is TRBV27; D may match TRBD1 or TRBD2 (5 bases each). Germline V lookup: CDR1 MNHEY, CDR2 SMNVEV (reference sequence). The ends were cut back, 2 bases at V and 7 bases at J, with 15 bases in the middle. This CDR3 region has 14 residues. The CDR3 DNA reads as TGTGCCAGCAGTTTAAAGACGGGGCCCTGGGAGCAGTACTTC. It translates to CASSLKTGPWEQYF.

The CDR3 coding sequence is TGTGCCAGCAGTTTGGGCGGGAGGGCCCTTGAGCAGTTCTTC. It is translated as CASSLGGRALEQFF. This sequence joins TRBV12-3 or TRBV12-4 and TRBJ2-1; 9 bases fit TRBD2. CDR3 size: 14 residues. Losses at the gene ends were 3 bases for V and 9 bases for J; bases not matched to a gene: 6.

The chain is built from TRBV19 and TRBJ2-1; unclear D gene. Germline values: CDR1 LNHDA, CDR2 SQIVND (reference sequence). The germline V and J ends were trimmed by 11 bases and 2 bases, with 16 bases remaining between them. The CDR3 loop spans 14 amino acids. CDR3 DNA: TGTGCCGGCTCTCGAGCCGGGCCCTACAATGAGCAGTTCTTC. Its protein product is CAGSRAGPYNEQFF.

This clonotype was seen at least ten times. This chain uses TRBV7-3 with TRBJ1-5, with unresolved D. V dropped 0 bases and J dropped 7 bases, with 7 bases sitting between them. CDR3 length: 13 amino acids. In germline, CDR1 is SGHTA, CDR2 FQGTGA. CDR3 sequence: CASSLTVWQPQHF. CDR3 sequence (DNA): TGTGCCAGCAGCTTAACCGTGTGGCAGCCCCAGCATTTT.

This clonotype was seen only a few times. The rearrangement joins TRBV19 to TRBJ2-1; 7 bases fit TRBD2. The germline CDR1 and CDR2 sequences are LNHDA and SQIVND (reference sequence). The ends lost 6 bases at V and 6 bases at J; junction bases unmatched: 8. The CDR3 runs to 14 residues. DNA of the CDR3: TGTGCCAGTAGACAACCGGGGGGAAGCAATGAGCAGTTCTTC. It yields the protein CASRQPGGSNEQFF. Based on the CDR3 plus reference TRBV19 and TRBJ2-1, the full variable domain is DGGITQSPKYLFRKEGQNVTLSCEQNLNHDAMYWYRQDPGQGLRLIYYSQIVNDFQKGDIAEGYSVSREKKESFPLTVTSAQKNPTAFYLCASRQPGGSNEQFFGPGTRLTVL.

The CDR3 nucleotides read TGTGCCAGCAGGGGAGGGGGGAGCGACTATGGCTACACCTTC. Translated: CASRGGGSDYGYTF. This chain uses TRBV25-1 with TRBJ1-2; D perhaps matches TRBD1 (6 bases). CDR3 length equals 14 residues. From germline, CDR1 is MGHDK and CDR2 SYGVNS. Trimming pared 6 bases from V and 3 bases from J, leaving 14 bases between.

This clonotype was seen a handful of times. The V call is TRBV12-3 or TRBV12-4, the J call TRBJ2-2; TRBD2 matches 11 bases. This CDR3 is built from 20 residues. The junction had 11 bases not matched to a gene; V was cut back by 1 base and J by 1 base. CDR3 sequence: CASSLELGGTSGWNTGELFF. As DNA, the CDR3 is TGTGCCAGCAGTTTAGAGTTGGGGGGGACTAGCGGATGGAACACCGGGGAGCTGTTTTTT.

This chain links TRBV28 with TRBJ1-1; 7 nucleotides line up with TRBD1. Per the germline V gene, CDR1 is MDHEN and CDR2 is SYDVKM. There are 16 residues in the CDR3. The V and J ends lost 5 bases and 1 base, in that order; junction bases with no gene match: 10. The CDR3 here is CASSPVGGPGNTEAFF. The CDR3 coding sequence is TGTGCCAGCAGTCCAGTAGGGGGCCCGGGGAACACTGAAGCTTTCTTT.

This clonotype was seen a single time. The chain employs TRBV14 and TRBJ2-1, with D tentatively TRBD1 (6 bases). This CDR3 has 15 amino acids. V was clipped by 4 bases and J by 4 bases, with 14 bases between them. CDR1 is SGHDN, CDR2 FVKESK, per germline. CDR3 region: CASSLSGATYNEQFF. The CDR3 nucleotides are TGTGCCAGCAGCCTTTCAGGGGCTACTTACAATGAGCAGTTCTTC.

The chain couples TRBV6-2 or TRBV6-3 to TRBJ2-1; D is undetermined. CDR1 MNHEY and CDR2 SVGEGT come from the germline V gene. Deletions cut 0 bases from V and 7 bases from J, with 7 bases between. The CDR3 has 13 residues. CDR3 amino acids: CASSYSTLNEQFF. CDR3 DNA: TGTGCCAGCAGTTACTCCACCCTGAATGAGCAGTTCTTC.

CDR3 loop: CASSSAGNTEAFF. CDR3 bases: TGTGCCAGCAGCTCAGCGGGTAACACTGAAGCTTTCTTT. This sequence joins TRBV7-1 and TRBJ1-1; no clear D gene. TRBV7-1 carries the ORF label, with uncertain function. CDR3 length: 13 amino acids. V gave up 0 bases and J gave up 2 bases, with 4 bases separating them.

This clonotype was seen ten or more times. The rearrangement joins TRBV7-9 to TRBJ1-1, with TRBD1 matching over 8 bases. Germline assignment: CDR1 SEHNR and CDR2 FQNEAQ (reference sequence). The CDR3 extends over 17 amino acids. After removal of 1 base from V and 0 bases from J, the junction contained 7 bases not matched to a gene. CDR3 DNA sequence: TGTGCCAGCAGCTTAGGGCAGGGGGCCCTCATGAACACTGAAGCTTTCTTT. Translated, it gives CASSLGQGALMNTEAFF.